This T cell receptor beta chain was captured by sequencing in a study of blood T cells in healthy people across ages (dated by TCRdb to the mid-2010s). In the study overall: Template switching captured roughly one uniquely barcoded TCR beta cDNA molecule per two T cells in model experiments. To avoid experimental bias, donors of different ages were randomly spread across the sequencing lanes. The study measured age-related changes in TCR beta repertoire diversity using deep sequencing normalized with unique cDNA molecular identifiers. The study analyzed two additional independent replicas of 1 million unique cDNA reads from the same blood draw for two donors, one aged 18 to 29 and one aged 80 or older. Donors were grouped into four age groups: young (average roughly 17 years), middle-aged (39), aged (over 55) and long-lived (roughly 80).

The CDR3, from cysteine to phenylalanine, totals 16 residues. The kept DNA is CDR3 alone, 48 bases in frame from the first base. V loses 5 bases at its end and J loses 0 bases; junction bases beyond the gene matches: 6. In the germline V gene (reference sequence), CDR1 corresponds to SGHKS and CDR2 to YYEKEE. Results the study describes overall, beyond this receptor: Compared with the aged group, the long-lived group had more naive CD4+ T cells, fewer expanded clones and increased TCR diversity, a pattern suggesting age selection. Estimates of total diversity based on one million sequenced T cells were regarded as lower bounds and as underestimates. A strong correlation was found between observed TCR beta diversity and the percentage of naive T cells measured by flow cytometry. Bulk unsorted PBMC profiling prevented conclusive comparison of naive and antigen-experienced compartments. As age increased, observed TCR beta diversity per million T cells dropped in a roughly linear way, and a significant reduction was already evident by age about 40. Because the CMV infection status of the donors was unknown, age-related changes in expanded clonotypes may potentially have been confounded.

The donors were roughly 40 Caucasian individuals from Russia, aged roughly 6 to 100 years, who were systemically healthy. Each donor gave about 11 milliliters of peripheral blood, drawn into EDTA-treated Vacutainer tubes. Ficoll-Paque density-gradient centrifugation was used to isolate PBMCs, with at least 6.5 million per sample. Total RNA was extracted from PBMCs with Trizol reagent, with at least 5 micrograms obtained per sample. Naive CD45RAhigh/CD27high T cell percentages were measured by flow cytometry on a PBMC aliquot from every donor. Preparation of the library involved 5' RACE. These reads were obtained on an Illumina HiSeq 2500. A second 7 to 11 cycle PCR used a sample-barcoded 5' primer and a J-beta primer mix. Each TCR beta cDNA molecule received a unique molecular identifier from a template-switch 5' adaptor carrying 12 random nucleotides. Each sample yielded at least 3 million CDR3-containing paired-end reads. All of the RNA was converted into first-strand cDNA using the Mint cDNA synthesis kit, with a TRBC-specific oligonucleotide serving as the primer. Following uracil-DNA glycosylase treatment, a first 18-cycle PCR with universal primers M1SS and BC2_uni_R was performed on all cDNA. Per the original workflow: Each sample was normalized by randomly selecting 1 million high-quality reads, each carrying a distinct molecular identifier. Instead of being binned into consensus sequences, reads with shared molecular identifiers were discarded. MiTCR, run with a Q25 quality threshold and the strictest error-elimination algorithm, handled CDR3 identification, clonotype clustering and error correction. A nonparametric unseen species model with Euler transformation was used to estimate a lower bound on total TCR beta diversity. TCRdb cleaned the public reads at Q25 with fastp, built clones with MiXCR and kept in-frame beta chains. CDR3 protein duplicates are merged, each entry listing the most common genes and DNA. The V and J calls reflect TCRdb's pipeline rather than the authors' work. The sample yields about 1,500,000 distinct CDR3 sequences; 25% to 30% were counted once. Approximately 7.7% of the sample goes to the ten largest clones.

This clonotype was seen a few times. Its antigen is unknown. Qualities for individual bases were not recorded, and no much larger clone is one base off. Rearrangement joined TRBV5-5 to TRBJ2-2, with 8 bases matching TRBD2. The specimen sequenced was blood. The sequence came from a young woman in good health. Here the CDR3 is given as CASRFTSGSNTGELFF. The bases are TGTGCCAGCAGATTTACTAGCGGTTCGAACACCGGGGAGCTGTTTTTT.